Following are 18 T cell receptor beta chains from one sample sequenced in a study of shared clonotypes between healthy human individuals. Sequencing was performed with immunoSEQ multiplex PCR; in TCRdb, only in-frame clones are kept and a portion is missing. The data hold some 2.4 million clones, with under 95% observed a single time. The sequencing input was naive CD4+ T cells from PBMCs. Subset given: CD45RA+ positively selected. The receptors originated from a young man in good health. Some clones in this sample may be carry-over from other donors' samples.

This chain links TRBV5-1 with TRBJ2-1; TRBD2 aligns across 13 bases. Germline V gives CDR1 SGHRS, CDR2 YFSETQ. The CDR3 sequence is 16 residues long. V was pared by 3 bases and J by 7 bases, with 7 bases of the junction left unmatched. DNA of the CDR3: TGCGCCAGCAGCTCCGGACTAGCGGGAGTTCGTAATGAGCAGTTCTTC. Residues: CASSSGLAGVRNEQFF.

The chain has TRBV15 and TRBJ2-5; maybe TRBD2 (6 bases). Germline CDR1 reads LNHNV; CDR2 reads YYDKDF (reference sequence). V lost 2 bases to trimming and J lost 7 bases, with 8 bases between them. The CDR3 is 12 amino acids. CDR3 loop: CATSRTGVTQYF. CDR3 in DNA: TGTGCCACCAGCAGAACGGGGGTGACCCAGTACTTC. Using reference TRBV15 and TRBJ2-5 for the parts outside the CDR3, the full variable domain is DAMVIQNPRYQVTQFGKPVTLSCSQTLNHNVMYWYQQKSSQAPKLLFHYYDKDFNNEADTPDNFQSRRPNTSFCFLDIRSPGLGDTAMYLCATSRTGVTQYFGPGTRLLVL.

The chain has TRBV25-1 and TRBJ1-1; D is unresolved. Trimming cost V 6 bases and J 4 bases, with 12 bases left between them. CDR3 size: 13 residues. Germline V gene lookup returns CDR1 MGHDK and CDR2 SYGVNS. The CDR3 loop is CASSRHTSTEAFF. DNA for the CDR3: TGTGCCAGCAGCCGACACACGTCCACTGAAGCTTTCTTT.

This clone was seen only a few times. The chain is built from TRBV4-1 and TRBJ1-1, with no clear D. This CDR3 comprises 14 residues. Per germline, CDR1 MGHRA and CDR2 YSYEKL. V lost 3 bases and J lost 6, with 14 bases in between. The CDR3 spells CASSQSYQIAEAFF. Written as DNA, the CDR3 is TGCGCCAGCAGCCAGTCGTACCAAATCGCTGAAGCTTTCTTT.

This chain joins TRBV7-6 and TRBJ2-3; the D gene is possibly TRBD2 (6 bases). Germline V CDR1 and CDR2: SGHVS, FNYEAQ. V gave up 4 bases and J gave up 0 bases, with 11 bases separating them. The CDR3 sequence is 15 residues long. CDR3 loop: CASSSSSASTDTQYF. CDR3 sequence (DNA): TGTGCCAGCAGCTCGTCTAGCGCGAGCACAGATACGCAGTATTTT.

This clone has just a few counts. This chain links TRBV2 with TRBJ1-5, with D maybe TRBD1 (6 bases). CDR1 is SNHLY and CDR2 is FYNNEI in the germline V gene. V was shortened by 7 bases and J by 9 bases, with 16 bases between the two germline ends. This CDR3 is built from 13 residues. CDR3 sequence (DNA): TGTGCCAGCACGCAGGTTTCCAGGGGGCCCCAGCATTTT. Translating gives CASTQVSRGPQHF.

Worth noting for this clone: This CDR3 is also generated by other DNA sequences in the sample. The gene calls are TRBV7-2 and TRBJ2-7; no firm D call. CDR1 is SGHTA, CDR2 FQGNSA, per germline. The CDR3 is 13 amino acids. V dropped 1 base and J dropped 3 bases, with 7 bases sitting between them. The CDR3 region has the DNA TGTGCCAGCAGCTTAGGGGGAAACTACGAGCAGTACTTC. This gives the protein CASSLGGNYEQYF.

The chain employs TRBV2 and TRBJ1-5; D unresolved. The CDR3 runs 14 residues. Trimming removed 6 bases from V and 0 bases from J, with 9 bases in between. Germline CDR1 SNHLY, CDR2 FYNNEI. In nucleotides, the CDR3 is TGTGCCAGCAGCCGGGCATTTAGCAATCAGCCCCAGCATTTT. Its translation: CASSRAFSNQPQHF.

The chain employs TRBV9 and TRBJ2-5, with D perhaps TRBD1 or TRBD2 (5 bases each). Germline CDR1 SGDLS, CDR2 YYNGEE. V gave up 5 bases and J gave up 2 bases, with 16 bases separating them. This CDR3 region has 15 residues. CDR3: CASSTYGDGQETQYF. As DNA, the CDR3 is TGTGCCAGCAGTACATACGGGGACGGTCAAGAGACCCAGTACTTC. The variable domain in full, with the rest retrieved from reference TRBV9 and TRBJ2-5, is DSGVTQTPKHLITATGQRVTLRCSPRSGDLSVYWYQQSLDQGLQFLIQYYNGEERAKGNILERFSAQQFPDLHSELNLSSLELGDSALYFCASSTYGDGQETQYFGPGTRLLVL.

This chain connects TRBV2 to TRBJ2-7; D unresolved. The CDR3 is made up of 12 amino acids. Germline lookup yields CDR1 SNHLY and CDR2 FYNNEI. V gave up 8 bases and J gave up 9 bases, with 17 bases separating them. The CDR3 bases are TGTGCCAGCGGCAGGACCCCACATGGGCAGTACTTC. Its translation is CASGRTPHGQYF.

The CDR3 DNA is TGTGCCTCAATCATCCGGGCTGCAACTAATGAAAAACTGTTTTTT. Amino acids: CASIIRAATNEKLFF. V and J are TRBV30 and TRBJ1-4; D not certain. The CDR3 extends over 15 amino acids. In germline, CDR1 is GTSNPN, CDR2 SVGIG (reference sequence). V was shortened by 7 bases and J by 0 bases, with 15 bases between the two germline ends.

The J gene is TRBJ2-7, the V gene TRBV14; D might be TRBD2 (6 bases). The V and J ends lost 0 bases and 2 bases respectively, with 17 bases between them. This CDR3 is built from 17 residues. Germline V lookup: CDR1 SGHDN, CDR2 FVKESK. For the CDR3, the DNA is TGTGCCAGCAGCCAAGAGGGGTTAGCGGAGTTAACCTACGAGCAGTACTTC. It translates to CASSQEGLAELTYEQYF.

The rearrangement joins TRBV27 to TRBJ2-7, with 9 bases fitting TRBD1. Unmatched junction bases numbered 10, after V lost 4 bases and J lost 3 bases. Germline V gene lookup returns CDR1 MNHEY and CDR2 SMNVEV (reference sequence). This CDR3 is built from 16 residues. The CDR3 spells CASSSFYLTGGYEQYF. The CDR3 DNA sequence: TGTGCCAGCAGTTCCTTCTATCTGACAGGGGGCTACGAGCAGTACTTC.

The rearrangement links TRBV10-3 to TRBJ1-1; no reliable D call. Germline values: CDR1 ENHRY, CDR2 SYGVKD. Trimming took 0 bases from V and 0 from J, leaving 5 bases between them. This CDR3 is 14 amino acids long. The CDR3 DNA sequence: TGTGCCATCAGTGAGTCGAACTTGAACACTGAAGCTTTCTTT. This gives the protein CAISESNLNTEAFF.

This sequence joins TRBV5-1 and TRBJ2-1, with TRBD1 identical over 11 bases. Germline CDR1 is SGHRS and CDR2 is YFSETQ. CDR3 length equals 15 residues. The V segment lost 4 bases and the J segment 3 bases; nucleotides outside the gene matches: 3. CDR3: CASSRTGGGYNEQFF. For the CDR3, the DNA is TGCGCCAGCAGCCGGACAGGGGGCGGCTACAATGAGCAGTTCTTC.

CDR3 region: CASSLNWRGSTDTQYF. In DNA form, the CDR3 reads TGTGCCAGCAGTTTAAACTGGAGAGGAAGCACAGATACGCAGTATTTT. V gene TRBV28 combines with J gene TRBJ2-3; D unclear. CDR1 MDHEN and CDR2 SYDVKM come from the germline V gene. This CDR3 comprises 16 residues. The V end was cut by 2 bases, the J end by 0 bases, with 12 bases between. Together with reference TRBV28 and TRBJ2-3, the CDR3 gives the full variable domain: DVKVTQSSRYLVKRTGEKVFLECVQDMDHENMFWYRQDPGLGLRLIYFSYDVKMKEKGDIPEGYSVSREKKERFSLILESASTNQTSMYLCASSLNWRGSTDTQYFGPGTRLTVL.

This clone was observed once. The V and J genes are TRBV5-5 and TRBJ2-7, with 7 nucleotides matching TRBD1. CDR1 and CDR2 from the germline V gene are SGHKS and YYEKEE (reference sequence). This CDR3 region has 16 residues. Trimming removed 5 bases from V and 3 bases from J; junction bases left unmatched: 14. Written as DNA, the CDR3 is TGTGCCAGCAGTTACTCCCGGGACAGCACATTCTACGAGCAGTACTTC. Its protein is CASSYSRDSTFYEQYF.

The chain has TRBV11-3 and TRBJ2-1; 13 bases agree with TRBD2. This CDR3 contains 16 residues. V shed 4 bases and J 7 bases; nucleotides not matched to a gene: 7. CDR1 and CDR2 from the germline V gene are SGHNT and YENEEA. The CDR3 reads CASSSLGLAGLNEQFF. The DNA for the CDR3 is TGTGCCAGCAGCTCATTGGGACTAGCGGGACTAAATGAGCAGTTCTTC.